The 20 T cell receptor beta chains below all came from one sample that was sequenced in a study of T cell repertoires in cytomegalovirus infection. TCRdb passed the reads through MiXCR, listing each CDR3 protein once. Of about 530,000 distinct CDR3 sequences detected, approximately 26% appear once; the ten largest clones hold about 12%. Sequenced material: PBMCs. All receptors derive from a human donor in good health (CMV status not recorded). Some clones in this sample may be carry-over from other donors' samples.

The chain recombines TRBV20-1 with TRBJ1-1; perhaps TRBD1 as D (5 bases). The CDR3 contains 16 residues. The germline CDR1 and CDR2 sequences are DFQATT and SNEGSKA (reference sequence). The CDR3 reads CSLLPGGMRANTEAFF. The CDR3 bases are TGCAGCCTCCTCCCGGGGGGGATGAGGGCGAACACTGAAGCTTTCTTT.

This clonotype was seen a few times. V gene TRBV19 combines with J gene TRBJ1-6; D uncertain. Germline loops: CDR1 LNHDA, CDR2 SQIVND (reference sequence). This CDR3 contains 14 residues. V was pared by 6 bases and J by 7 bases, with 13 bases between. DNA for the CDR3: TGTGCCAGTAGCCTAGCCCGGGAAAATTCACCCCTCCACTTT. This translates into CASSLARENSPLHF.

There are many counts of this clonotype. J is TRBJ1-4 and V is TRBV7-9; tentative D call: TRBD1 (6 bases). Trimming shortened V by 3 bases and J by 7 bases, and 9 bases separated the two germline ends. This CDR3 is 13 amino acids long. Germline V gene data show CDR1 as SEHNR and CDR2 as FQNEAQ (reference sequence). This CDR3 is CASSFQQGEKLFF. The DNA of the CDR3 is TGTGCCAGCAGCTTTCAACAGGGTGAAAAACTGTTTTTT.

This clonotype was counted between two and nine times. The chain combines TRBV14 with TRBJ2-5; possible D gene TRBD2, 6 bases. Germline V CDR1 and CDR2: SGHDN, FVKESK. This CDR3 is built from 14 residues. The V end lost 4 bases, the J end lost 3 bases, and 12 bases lay between the germline ends. CDR3 bases: TGTGCCAGCAGCCGAAGTGTAGCGGAAGAGACCCAGTACTTC. It codes for CASSRSVAEETQYF. Complete variable domain (other parts from reference TRBV14 and TRBJ2-5): EAGVTQFPSHSVIEKGQTVTLRCDPISGHDNLYWYRRVMGKEIKFLLHFVKESKQDESGMPNNRFLAERTGGTYSTLKVQPAELEDSGVYFCASSRSVAEETQYFGPGTRLLVL.

This clonotype was seen repeatedly, ten times or more. The chain couples TRBV7-2 to TRBJ1-1; possible D gene TRBD1, 6 bases. Germline CDR1 and CDR2: SGHTA and FQGNSA. V lost 8 bases and J lost 6, with 13 bases in between. CDR3 length: 12 residues. The CDR3 DNA is TGTGCCAGCGGACAGAGGTATGCTGAAGCTTTCTTT. Translation: CASGQRYAEAFF. The whole variable domain, remainder taken from reference TRBV7-2 and TRBJ1-1, is GAGVSQSPSNKVTEKGKDVELRCDPISGHTALYWYRQSLGQGLEFLIYFQGNSAPDKSGLPSDRFSAERTGGSVSTLTIQRTQQEDSAVYLCASGQRYAEAFFGQGTRLTVV.

Ten or more counts support this clonotype. The rearrangement joins TRBV4-3 to TRBJ1-2, with D hard to call. Looked up from germline, CDR1 is LGHNA and CDR2 is YSLEER. This CDR3 comprises 15 residues. Trimming stripped 1 base from V and 2 bases from J, with 11 bases between. CDR3 in DNA: TGCGCCAGCAGCCAAGGGGTCGCAGCCAACTATGGCTACACCTTC. Translating gives CASSQGVAANYGYTF.

The chain joins TRBV28 to TRBJ1-4; D is perhaps TRBD1 (5 bases). The CDR3 is 13 residues long. V dropped 7 bases and J dropped 5 bases, with 11 bases sitting between them. Germline V gene sequence: CDR1 MDHEN, CDR2 SYDVKM. This CDR3 reads CASISGGNEKLFF. In DNA, the CDR3 is TGTGCCAGCATCAGCGGGGGGAATGAAAAACTGTTTTTT.

This clonotype was observed at least ten times. The V and J genes are TRBV7-2 and TRBJ2-1; D might be TRBD1 or TRBD2, each matching 5 bases. Trimming pared 5 bases from V and 2 bases from J, leaving 10 bases between. Germline V gene lookup returns CDR1 SGHTA and CDR2 FQGNSA. CDR3 length equals 14 residues. The chain's CDR3 is CASSREGAYNEQFF. CDR3 coding DNA: TGTGCCAGCAGCCGGGAAGGGGCCTACAATGAGCAGTTCTTC.

The sample holds a few counts of this clonotype. J is TRBJ2-5 and V is TRBV7-2; D is ambiguous. The CDR3 is made up of 12 amino acids. The germline V gene encodes CDR1 SGHTA and CDR2 FQGNSA. Trimming took 10 bases from V and 0 from J, leaving 9 bases between them. The CDR3 protein is CATSIHQETQYF. The CDR3 nucleotides read TGTGCCACCTCGATACACCAAGAGACCCAGTACTTC.

This clonotype showed up just a few times. The J gene is TRBJ2-7, the V gene TRBV7-6; 8 bases fit TRBD2. Germline CDR1 is SGHVS and CDR2 is FNYEAQ. This CDR3 is built from 16 residues. Losses at the gene ends were 1 base for V and 3 bases for J; bases not matched to a gene: 8. For the CDR3, the DNA is TGTGCCAGCAGCTTAGAAAGTCACGCGGGAGGCTACGAGCAGTACTTC. This encodes CASSLESHAGGYEQYF.

The V call is TRBV15, the J call TRBJ2-3, with 9 nucleotides matching TRBD2. The junction had 4 bases not matched to a gene; V was cut back by 5 bases and J by 1 base. The CDR3 contains 15 residues. Germline-derived CDR1 and CDR2 are LNHNV and YYDKDF (reference sequence). The DNA for the CDR3 is TGTGCCACCAGCGCACGACTAGCGGGCACAGATACGCAGTATTTT. Its translation is CATSARLAGTDTQYF.

The rearrangement uses TRBV9 and TRBJ2-1, with TRBD1 matching 7 bases. The CDR3 is made up of 14 amino acids. Germline values: CDR1 SGDLS, CDR2 YYNGEE. The V segment lost 1 base and the J segment 13 bases; nucleotides outside the gene matches: 11. CDR3 region: CASSVSVSGGIQFF. The CDR3 DNA follows: TGTGCCAGCAGCGTATCTGTGTCAGGGGGTATACAGTTCTTC.

This clonotype was recorded a few times. The chain couples TRBV28 to TRBJ1-2; 8 bases are a match to TRBD1. CDR1 MDHEN and CDR2 SYDVKM come from the germline V gene. Unmatched junction bases numbered 7, after V lost 10 bases and J lost 0 bases. The CDR3 is 14 residues long. Written as DNA, the CDR3 is TGTGCCACAGGACAGGGAATAACTAACTATGGCTACACCTTC. This codes for CATGQGITNYGYTF.

This clonotype was observed many times. The V gene is TRBV7-2, the J gene TRBJ2-5; D gene uncertain. Germline V gives CDR1 SGHTA, CDR2 FQGNSA. V lost 4 bases and J 1 base, leaving 10 bases between the germline ends. The CDR3 length is 14 residues. As DNA, the CDR3 is TGTGCCAGCAGCTCGAACTGGGTCCAAGAGACCCAGTACTTC. This encodes CASSSNWVQETQYF.

The rearrangement joins TRBV2 to TRBJ1-2, with D perhaps matching TRBD1 (5 bases). Germline CDR1 SNHLY, CDR2 FYNNEI. The CDR3 is made up of 13 amino acids. Trimming pared 6 bases from V and 3 bases from J, leaving 11 bases between. CDR3 loop: CASRQLTDYGYTF. In DNA form, the CDR3 reads TGTGCCAGCAGGCAACTGACAGACTATGGCTACACCTTC. Using reference TRBV2 and TRBJ1-2 for the parts outside the CDR3, the full variable domain is EPEVTQTPSHQVTQMGQEVILRCVPISNHLYFYWYRQILGQKVEFLVSFYNNEISEKSEIFDDQFSVERPDGSNFTLKIRSTKLEDSAMYFCASRQLTDYGYTFGSGTRLTVV.

The chain employs TRBV7-9 and TRBJ2-2; D remains unclear. V gave up 5 bases and J gave up 4 bases, with 5 bases separating them. The CDR3 extends over 12 amino acids. Germline V gives CDR1 SEHNR, CDR2 FQNEAQ (reference sequence). CDR3 in DNA: TGTGCCAGCAGCACGGCCACCGGGGAGCTGTTTTTT. Translating gives CASSTATGELFF.

The chain joins TRBV12-3 or TRBV12-4 to TRBJ2-1; D uncertain. V shed 1 base and J shed 9 bases, with 10 bases lying between them. This CDR3 spans 13 amino acids. For the CDR3, the DNA is TGTGCCAGCAGTTTAGGATGGGGTGGTGAGCAGTTCTTC. Its protein product is CASSLGWGGEQFF.

This clonotype was picked up many times. The V and J genes are TRBV7-9 and TRBJ1-1; D is ambiguous. Germline CDR1 SEHNR, CDR2 FQNEAQ (reference sequence). This CDR3 is 12 amino acids long. V lost 5 bases and J lost 7, with 11 bases in between. The CDR3 here is CASSDLEDEAFF. The CDR3 DNA is TGTGCCAGCAGCGATCTTGAGGATGAAGCTTTCTTT.

This clonotype was counted a few times. The CDR3 here is CSVVSGTGQYEQYF. DNA for the CDR3: TGCAGCGTTGTATCCGGGACAGGGCAATACGAGCAGTACTTC. This chain uses TRBV29-1 with TRBJ2-7, with TRBD1 matching 9 bases. This CDR3 comprises 14 residues. V shed 4 bases and J 4 bases; nucleotides not matched to a gene: 8. CDR1 is SQVTM, CDR2 ANQGSEA, per germline.

This chain uses TRBV28 with TRBJ2-7; D remains ambiguous. Germline assignment: CDR1 MDHEN and CDR2 SYDVKM. The CDR3 is made up of 13 amino acids. The germline V and J ends were trimmed by 2 bases and 2 bases, with 7 bases remaining between them. The chain's CDR3 is CASSLEDPYEQYF. The CDR3 coding sequence is TGTGCCAGCAGTTTAGAGGACCCCTACGAGCAGTACTTC.